The rows below give T cell receptor beta chains drawn from one sample of a study of CD8+ T cells in alopecia areata. This table comes from immunoSEQ multiplex PCR, and its TCRdb copy is limited to in-frame clones, with some not included. The sample consists of some 150,000 clones, roughly 60% of them appearing once. The sample consisted of CD8+ T cells sorted from blood. The receptors were sampled from a human donor in good health. Each CDR3 is given with its conserved first and last residue. The D gene is left open where the match is weak. Only some rows state a clone size, as once, few, many or a class for expanded clones.

J | D | V | size | DNA | CDR3
TRBJ2-2 | - | TRBV5-1 | - | TGCGCCAGCATGGACACCGGGGAGCTGTTTTTT | CASMDTGELFF
TRBJ1-2 | - | TRBV29-1 | few | TGCAGCGTTGAAGTAAGGAGGGCAGACCTTAACTATGGCTACACCTTC | CSVEVRRADLNYGYTF
TRBJ2-2 | - | TRBV29-1 | - | TGCAGCGTGTGGGTCGGGGAGCTGTTTTTT | CSVWVGELFF
TRBJ1-1 | - | TRBV5-6 | - | TGTGCCAGCAGCCTTGGTCGCTTGAGCACTGAAGCTTTCTTT | CASSLGRLSTEAFF
TRBJ2-2 | - | TRBV28 | few | TGTGCCAGCAGCGGCTGGGGGGATACCGCCGGGGAGCTGTTTTTT | CASSGWGDTAGELFF
TRBJ2-1 | TRBD2 | TRBV11-1 | few | TGTGCCAGCAGGGGACTAGGCGGTGAGCAGTTCTTC | CASRGLGGEQFF
TRBJ2-1 | - | TRBV5-6 | - | TGTGCCAGCAGCTTGGTTCTGGGTTCCTACAATGAGCAGTTCTTC | CASSLVLGSYNEQFF
TRBJ2-1 | - | TRBV18 | - | TGTGCCAGCTCACCATCCAGGACGGTATACAATGAGCAGTTCTTC | CASSPSRTVYNEQFF
TRBJ1-2 | - | TRBV9 | - | TGTGCCAGCAGCGCCACAGAAAACTATGGCTACACCTTC | CASSATENYGYTF
TRBJ2-1 | - | TRBV19 | - | TGTGCCAGTAGTATAGATCGGGCGGATGAGCAGTTCTTC | CASSIDRADEQFF
TRBJ2-7 | TRBD2 | TRBV10-1 | - | TGCGCCAGCAGTTGTTCCACCGGACTAGCTGGCAAATGTCGACCGGTCTACGAGCAGTACTTC | CASSCSTGLAGKCRPVYEQYF
TRBJ2-2 | - | TRBV6-5 | few | TGTGCCAGCAGCCTCCTCAATACCGGGGAGCTGTTTTTT | CASSLLNTGELFF
TRBJ1-5 | - | TRBV6-6 | few | TGTGCCAGCAGTTCTAATAGCAATCAGCCCCAGCATTTT | CASSSNSNQPQHF
TRBJ1-5 | TRBD1 | TRBV28 | - | TGTGCCAGCAGTTGGGGACAGGGGAATCAGCCCCAGCATTTT | CASSWGQGNQPQHF
TRBJ2-1 | TRBD1 | TRBV28 | few | TGTGCCAGCACCCCTCCCCCCGGACAGGGTTCCTACAATGAGCAGTTCTTC | CASTPPPGQGSYNEQFF
TRBJ2-3 | - | TRBV11-2 | few | TGTGCCAGCAGCTTAGAGGGTCGGGGAGCAGATACGCAGTATTTT | CASSLEGRGADTQYF
TRBJ2-7 | TRBD2 | TRBV9 | - | TGTGCCAGCAGCGTTAGCGGGGTCGCCTACGAGCAGTACTTC | CASSVSGVAYEQYF
TRBJ2-1 | TRBD2 | TRBV30 | few | TGTGCCTGGAGTGCCATAGCGGGAGGGCCCCACAATGAGCAGTTCTTC | CAWSAIAGGPHNEQFF
TRBJ2-1 | TRBD2 | TRBV15 | - | TGTGCCACCAGCTCCCGAGCGGGAGGGCGGGGTGAGCAGTTCTTC | CATSSRAGGRGEQFF
TRBJ1-1 | - | TRBV29-1 | once | TGCAGCGTTTGGGTGGGGGGGTCTGCTGAAGCTTTCTTT | CSVWVGGSAEAFF
TRBJ2-7 | TRBD2 | TRBV5-6 | few | TGTGCCAGCAGCTTGGGCGGGACTAGCTACGAGCAGTACTTC | CASSLGGTSYEQYF
TRBJ2-7 | TRBD1 | TRBV25-1 | - | TGTGCCAGCAGTGTCGGGACAGGGCCCTACGAGCAGTACTTC | CASSVGTGPYEQYF
TRBJ1-4 | TRBD1 | TRBV4-1 | - | TGCGCCAGCAGCCAAGAGCCCGGGACAGAGAATGAAAAACTGTTTTTT | CASSQEPGTENEKLFF
TRBJ2-1 | - | TRBV12-5 | - | TGTGCTAGTGGTTTTCCAAATGAGCAGTTCTTC | CASGFPNEQFF
TRBJ2-5 | - | TRBV27 | - | TGTGCCAGCAGCCCCACTATGCGCGAGACCCAGTACTTC | CASSPTMRETQYF
TRBJ2-7 | TRBD2 | TRBV27 | few | TGTGCCAGCAGTTTGGGGAGGGGCCCCGAGCAGTACTTC | CASSLGRGPEQYF
TRBJ1-2 | - | TRBV29-1 | few | TGCAGCGTGGACCAGGGGTTTAATGGCTACACCTTC | CSVDQGFNGYTF
TRBJ2-7 | TRBD1 | TRBV29-1 | - | TGCAGCGTTGCGACAGGGAACTCCTACGAGCAGTACTTC | CSVATGNSYEQYF
TRBJ2-7 | TRBD2 | TRBV29-1 | - | TGCAGCGTCGGCAGATCTAGCGGCAAGAGCTCCTACGAGCAGTACTTC | CSVGRSSGKSSYEQYF
TRBJ1-1 | - | TRBV6-5 | - | TGTGCCAGCAGTTACGCACAGGCGCATGAGGAAGCTTTCTTT | CASSYAQAHEEAFF
TRBJ2-5 | - | TRBV9 | - | TGTGCCAGCAGCCCGAGGAGGCCAGAGACCCAGTACTTC | CASSPRRPETQYF
TRBJ2-3 | - | TRBV2 | - | TGTGCCAGCAGTCTAGACCCAGAAGGTCGTGCAGATACGCAGTATTTT | CASSLDPEGRADTQYF
TRBJ2-7 | - | TRBV7-9 | - | TGTGCCAGCAGCTCCCAGGGGATGCCCTACGAGCAGTACTTC | CASSSQGMPYEQYF
TRBJ2-6 | - | TRBV29-1 | few | TGCAGCGTTGAAGAGCTAATTTCTGGGGCCAACGTCCTGACTTTC | CSVEELISGANVLTF
TRBJ2-1 | - | TRBV5-6 | - | TGTGCCAGCAAACCTGACCGGCGAGGGGACCATGAGCAGTTCTTC | CASKPDRRGDHEQFF
TRBJ1-2 | - | TRBV29-1 | few | TGCAGCGTTGACCAGGGAGGGGAAGGCTACACCTTC | CSVDQGGEGYTF
TRBJ2-7 | - | TRBV2 | - | TGTGCCAGCAAGTGGGCTTACGAGCAGTACTTC | CASKWAYEQYF
TRBJ2-7 | TRBD2 | TRBV9 | few | TGTGCCAGCAGCGTGAGCGGGACCTACGAGCAGTACTTC | CASSVSGTYEQYF
TRBJ2-1 | TRBD2 | TRBV5-4 | - | TGTGCCAGCAGCGGACTAGCGGGACTCAGCTCCTACAATGAGCAGTTCTTC | CASSGLAGLSSYNEQFF
TRBJ2-5 | - | TRBV7-2 | few | TGTGCCAGCAGCTTTTGGGGTAACCCCAAAGAGACCCAGTACTTC | CASSFWGNPKETQYF
TRBJ1-4 | - | TRBV2 | few | TGTGCCAGCAGTGAAATACAGCTCAATAATGAAAAACTGTTTTTT | CASSEIQLNNEKLFF
TRBJ2-7 | TRBD2 | TRBV7-9 | - | TGTGCCAGCAGTACAACTAGGACTAGCCGCTCCTACGAGCAGTACTTC | CASSTTRTSRSYEQYF
TRBJ1-1 | - | TRBV29-1 | - | TGCAGCGTTGAAGATTTCACGGCCCCGGGGACTGAAGCTTTCTTT | CSVEDFTAPGTEAFF
TRBJ1-2 | - | TRBV29-1 | once | TGCAGCGTTGAGGGCAGGGACGACGGCTACACCTTC | CSVEGRDDGYTF
TRBJ2-7 | - | TRBV7-9 | - | TGTGCCAGCAGCGCCGACAGGTCCTACGAGCAGTACTTC | CASSADRSYEQYF
TRBJ2-2 | TRBD2 | TRBV7-9 | - | TGTGCCAGCAGCAAGCCTAGCGGGGGGAATGGCGACACCGGGGAGCTGTTTTTT | CASSKPSGGNGDTGELFF
TRBJ1-2 | TRBD1 | TRBV11-1 | - | TGTGCCAGCAGCGAGATGGACAGGGCCGGTAACTATGGCTACACCTTC | CASSEMDRAGNYGYTF
TRBJ2-7 | TRBD2 | TRBV7-9 | few | TGTGCCAGCAGCACCGGGACTAGCGGCACCTACGAGCAGTACTTC | CASSTGTSGTYEQYF
TRBJ1-2 | TRBD1 | TRBV27 | - | TGTGCCAGCAGTGACAGGGGGAGGTATGGCTACACCTTC | CASSDRGRYGYTF
TRBJ2-7 | TRBD2 | TRBV9 | once | TGTGCCAGCAGCGTAGGTCTAGCGGGAAGCTACGAGCAGTACTTC | CASSVGLAGSYEQYF
TRBJ2-5 | - | TRBV2 | - | TGTGCCAGCATGTTCACAGGGACCCAGTACTTC | CASMFTGTQYF
TRBJ1-1 | - | TRBV29-1 | few | TGCAGCGTTGAAATGAACACTGAAGCTTTCTTT | CSVEMNTEAFF
TRBJ2-5 | TRBD1 | TRBV27 | few | TGTGCCAGCAGCGTCAGGGGGCTGGAGACCCAGTACTTC | CASSVRGLETQYF
TRBJ2-5 | TRBD2 | TRBV9 | - | TGTGCCAGCACCGCGGGGGTCCAAGAGACCCAGTACTTC | CASTAGVQETQYF
TRBJ2-1 | - | TRBV29-1 | few | TGCAGCGTTGAACGCTTAGACGGCTCCTACAATGAGCAGTTCTTC | CSVERLDGSYNEQFF
TRBJ1-2 | - | TRBV27 | few | TGTGCCACCGGAGTGGCGGGTTATGGCTACACCTTC | CATGVAGYGYTF
TRBJ2-7 | - | TRBV6-4 | - | TGTGCCAGCAGTGAGGAATTCCTCGCTGGGGAGCAGTACTTC | CASSEEFLAGEQYF